Presented here are 23 T cell receptor beta chains from one specimen sequenced in a study of preoperative IRX-2 immunotherapy in early breast cancer. Profiling relied on immunoSEQ multiplex PCR, and the TCRdb table lists in-frame clones only, not all of them. In the table there are around 29,000 clones, about 79% of which are singletons. Treatment of the sample: preoperative locoregional IRX-2 cytokine immunotherapy. This specimen was taken from a patient treated with IRX-2 immunotherapy. These receptors were collected from a human donor with breast cancer.

The genes are TRBV19 and TRBJ1-5; 8 nucleotides align to TRBD1. Unmatched junction bases numbered 6, after V lost 6 bases and J lost 2 bases. CDR3 size: 15 residues. Germline V lookup: CDR1 LNHDA, CDR2 SQIVND (reference sequence). The CDR3 DNA sequence: TGTGCCAGTAGAACCCCAGGGGGCGGCAATCAGCCCCAGCATTTT. Amino acids: CASRTPGGGNQPQHF.

J is TRBJ1-3 and V is TRBV7-7; D call uncertain. The CDR3 is 15 residues long. Germline V gene sequence: CDR1 SSHAT, CDR2 FNYEAQ (reference sequence). V lost 4 bases to trimming and J lost 0 bases, with 10 bases between them. The CDR3 here is CASSSPLDSGNTIYF. The CDR3 nucleotides are TGTGCCAGCAGCTCTCCCCTGGACTCTGGAAACACCATATATTTT.

The DNA of the CDR3 is TGTGCCACCAGCAGAGATCGGCAGGGGGGTGAAAAACTGTTTTTT. It encodes CATSRDRQGGEKLFF. The rearrangement links TRBV15 to TRBJ1-4; the match to TRBD1 covers 7 bases. Germline V gene lookup returns CDR1 LNHNV and CDR2 YYDKDF (reference sequence). The CDR3 is made up of 15 amino acids. V shed 0 bases and J 7 bases; nucleotides not matched to a gene: 5.

The chain employs TRBV11-3 and TRBJ1-1, with D unresolved. The V and J ends lost 3 bases and 4 bases respectively, with 12 bases between them. Germline V gives CDR1 SGHNT, CDR2 YENEEA. CDR3 length equals 14 residues. The CDR3 nucleotides read TGTGCCAGCAGCTTGGGTGTGTGGGTCACTGAAGCTTTCTTT. Translated, it gives CASSLGVWVTEAFF.

This clone has just a few counts. The CDR3 is CASSLGTGDYGYTF. CDR3 DNA sequence: TGTGCCAGCAGTCTCGGGACAGGGGACTATGGCTACACCTTC. The chain combines TRBV6-8 with TRBJ1-2, with 10 nucleotides matching TRBD1. The CDR3 covers 14 residues. With 5 bases clipped from V and 3 bases from J, the junction kept 3 bases outside the gene matches. The germline V gene has CDR1 MNHGY and CDR2 SAAAGT.

The chain joins TRBV29-1 to TRBJ2-1, with D hard to call. Germline V gene sequence: CDR1 SQVTM, CDR2 ANQGSEA. This CDR3 comprises 14 residues. The V gene lost 5 bases and the J gene lost 8 bases, with 19 bases spanning the gap. CDR3 nucleotides: TGCAGCGTTCTCGGAGTTCTTAGAGGCGATGAGCAGTTCTTC. Protein sequence: CSVLGVLRGDEQFF.

The V and J genes are TRBV12-5 and TRBJ2-7; a weak D match, TRBD2 (5 bases). CDR3 length equals 16 residues. The V gene's germline CDR1 is LGHNT and CDR2 FRNRAP. The CDR3 DNA reads as TGTGCCAGCACTATTTACTCTGGAGGACCCTCCTACGAGCAGTACTTC. Protein sequence: CASTIYSGGPSYEQYF.

This sequence joins TRBV6-8 and TRBJ1-3; D is unresolved. CDR1 is MNHGY, CDR2 SAAAGT, per germline. V was trimmed by 7 bases and J by 7 bases, leaving 17 bases between them. This CDR3 region has 14 residues. CDR3 sequence (DNA): TGTGCCAGCACCCCTCTGGCGCCGGCCAACACCATATATTTT. This sequence encodes CASTPLAPANTIYF.

This sequence joins TRBV6-8 and TRBJ2-7; 10 bases line up with TRBD1. Germline V gene data show CDR1 as MNHGY and CDR2 as SAAAGT. The CDR3 loop spans 14 amino acids. The J segment lost 8 bases and the V segment lost 5 bases, leaving 9 bases of the junction unmatched. CDR3 nucleotide sequence: TGTGCCAGCAGTAGAGCCGGGACAGGGGTGCAGCAGTACTTC. This gives the protein CASSRAGTGVQQYF.

V usage is TRBV11-3 and J usage is TRBJ1-3; D uncertain. Trimming shortened V by 5 bases and J by 0 bases, and 11 bases separated the two germline ends. This CDR3 has 15 amino acids. Germline V lookup: CDR1 SGHNT, CDR2 YENEEA. Here the CDR3 reads CASSPGTFSGNTIYF. The CDR3 nucleotides read TGTGCCAGCAGCCCCGGTACCTTCTCTGGAAACACCATATATTTT.

The J gene is TRBJ2-2, the V gene TRBV4-1, with 8 nucleotides matching TRBD2. V lost 0 bases, J lost 3 bases, and 9 bases stayed unmatched. Germline CDR1 is MGHRA and CDR2 is YSYEKL. CDR3 length equals 18 residues. The DNA for the CDR3 is TGCGCCAGCAGCCAAGATTTGATTTTAGCGGGACACACCGGGGAGCTGTTTTTT. The encoded protein is CASSQDLILAGHTGELFF.

As to this clone: Relative to the germline gene, one junction end is altered; a read error may explain this. The J gene is TRBJ1-6, the V gene TRBV11-3, with D possibly TRBD1 on 5 matching bases. CDR1 SGHNT and CDR2 YENEEA come from the germline V gene. The CDR3 is made up of 14 amino acids. DNA for the CDR3: TGTGCCAGCAGCTTAGGGGACGGTTATTCATCCCTCCACTTT. It yields the protein CASSLGDGYSSLHF.

This clone was detected only a few times. The chain links TRBV6-8 to TRBJ1-4; 11 bases match TRBD1. The CDR3 is made up of 17 amino acids. CDR1 and CDR2 (germline): MNHGY, SAAAGT. The J segment lost 10 bases and the V segment lost 0 bases, leaving 10 bases of the junction unmatched. CDR3 region: CASSYSSSGTGGRKLFF. CDR3 in DNA: TGTGCCAGCAGTTACTCGTCGTCCGGGACAGGGGGAAGAAAACTGTTTTTT.

This chain connects TRBV6-8 to TRBJ1-1; D is uncertain. The CDR3 sequence is 12 residues long. The V gene lost 5 bases and the J gene lost 2 bases, with 6 bases spanning the gap. Germline lookup yields CDR1 MNHGY and CDR2 SAAAGT. The CDR3, as DNA: TGTGCCAGCAGTAAGAGAAACACTGAAGCTTTCTTT. It codes for CASSKRNTEAFF.

This chain connects TRBV28 to TRBJ1-1, with D maybe TRBD1 (5 bases). CDR3 length: 15 amino acids. V lost 5 bases and J 3 bases, leaving 16 bases between the germline ends. Germline CDR1 MDHEN, CDR2 SYDVKM. In DNA, the CDR3 is TGTGCCAGCAGTCGAACGCCACGGGGACACACTGAAGCTTTCTTT. Protein: CASSRTPRGHTEAFF.

The chain carries TRBV29-1 and TRBJ2-7, with TRBD1 matching over 8 bases. The CDR3 totals 13 residues. Germline CDR1 reads SQVTM; CDR2 reads ANQGSEA. Trimming took 5 bases from V and 2 from J; bases not matched to a gene: 5. The CDR3 coding sequence is TGCAGCGTTACAAGACAGGGGACCTACGAGCAGTACTTC. Its translation: CSVTRQGTYEQYF.

The V gene is TRBV5-1, the J gene TRBJ2-2; D is undetermined. V was cut by 6 bases and J by 4 bases, with 19 bases left in between. Per germline, CDR1 SGHRS and CDR2 YFSETQ. The CDR3 sequence is 16 residues long. The CDR3 loop is CASNEIPGGTTGELFF. The CDR3 DNA sequence: TGCGCCAGCAATGAGATACCAGGCGGTACCACCGGGGAGCTGTTTTTT.

The chain carries TRBV11-3 and TRBJ2-3, with D unclear. The germline V gene has CDR1 SGHNT and CDR2 YENEEA. Trimming took 3 bases from V and 3 from J, leaving 16 bases between them. This CDR3 spans 16 amino acids. The CDR3: CASSLRVSGQTDTQYF. CDR3 in DNA: TGTGCCAGCAGCTTGAGAGTCTCCGGGCAAACAGATACGCAGTATTTT.

Worth noting for this clone: A read error may account for a junction end that differs from germline. The genes are TRBV6-8 and TRBJ2-7; D ambiguous. The CDR3 sequence is 13 residues long. Germline V gene lookup returns CDR1 MNHGY and CDR2 SAAAGT. The CDR3 DNA is TGTGCCAGCAGTCCAGCTCCAGAAGTTACGCCGCACTTC. This gives the protein CASSPAPEVTPHF.

In this sample, this clone turned up a few times. The chain couples TRBV19 to TRBJ2-3, with no clear D. Trimming stripped 3 bases from V and 3 bases from J, with 13 bases between. CDR1 LNHDA and CDR2 SQIVND come from the germline V gene (reference sequence). The CDR3 runs to 15 residues. The CDR3 DNA sequence: TGTGCCAGTAGTATTGGTACAAGAGAAACAGATACGCAGTATTTT. Amino acid sequence: CASSIGTRETDTQYF.

V and J are TRBV11-3 and TRBJ2-5; 16 bases agree with TRBD2. Germline CDR1 SGHNT, CDR2 YENEEA. The CDR3 contains 17 residues. V lost 5 bases, J lost 0 bases, and 3 bases stayed unmatched. The CDR3 sequence: CASSPGTSGGDQETQYF. The CDR3 region has the DNA TGTGCCAGCAGCCCCGGGACTAGCGGGGGGGACCAAGAGACCCAGTACTTC.

V is TRBV6-8 and J is TRBJ1-2, with D uncertain. Germline loops: CDR1 MNHGY, CDR2 SAAAGT. The CDR3 consists of 16 residues. V lost 4 bases and J lost 4, with 19 bases in between. CDR3 DNA: TGTGCCAGCAGTTCCCTCAACCTGGGAGGACGCTATGGCTACACCTTC. Translation gives CASSSLNLGGRYGYTF.

This chain joins TRBV23-1 and TRBJ1-2, with D maybe TRBD1 (6 bases). Being an ORF, TRBV23-1 has a function that is uncertain. This CDR3 has 15 amino acids. V was clipped by 6 bases and J by 2 bases, with 16 bases between them. The CDR3: CASSHSPRGNYGYTF. The CDR3 coding sequence is TGCGCCAGCAGCCATTCCCCGAGGGGGAACTATGGCTACACCTTC.